The entry below describes one T cell receptor beta chain. Its antigen is as yet unknown. These data come from a study of regulatory T cells in long-lasting Graves disease. The study, taken as a whole, reports: Compared with new cases, persistent Graves' patients showed reduced TCR diversity.

Regarding time point: newly diagnosed GD, antithyroid drugs for less than 3 months. After RNA was extracted from PBMCs, the TCR library was made from it. Graves' disease diagnoses followed American Thyroid Association guidelines. With V trimmed by 6 bases and J by 4 bases, 12 bases remained unmatched. This CDR3 is 15 amino acids long. Germline V gene data show CDR1 as SQVTM and CDR2 as ANQGSEA. TCR beta libraries were built with iRepertoire HTBI primers and Arm-PCR of CDR3 regions. Using its own MiXCR run on the multiplex PCR reads, TCRdb lists one record per CDR3 protein. The sample has 350,000 to 400,000 distinct CDR3 sequences, roughly 15% seen once. Separately, the same data were catalogued under a study of T cells in Graves' hyperthyroidism and ophthalmopathy. Turning to that study: Calling Graves' hyperthyroidism stable meant ophthalmopathy did not progress within 18 months. An initial round of RT-PCR targeting the TCR CDR3 relied on the HTBI primer set.

The origin of this receptor is a woman younger than 35 with Graves disease. The sequencing used peripheral blood mononuclear cells (PBMCs), collected at new diagnosis, from a patient treated with antithyroid drugs. The chain joins TRBV29-1 to TRBJ1-1, with 9 bases that match TRBD1. CDR3 DNA: TGCAGCGTCCGGGACAGGGTCGATTTATTCACTGAAGCTTTCTTT. Protein sequence: CSVRDRVDLFTEAFF.